The clone carrying this TCR beta chain was detected many times. The antigen is not known. The data belong to a study of T-cell memory formation after mild COVID-19. General study findings and limits: While clones contracting from day 15 to 85 were balanced between CD4 and CD8, later expanders leaned CD4+. Memory from before infection featured some responding clones, which suggests cross-reactive memory joined. Shrinking CD4+ clones resided mostly in CM and EM, and CD8+ ones in EMRA.

Researchers used 5'RACE with constant-segment primers to make TCR alpha and TCR beta cDNA libraries that carry sample barcodes and UMIs. A single record per CDR3 protein comes from TCRdb applying MiXCR to the 5' RACE reads. The repertoire includes 250,000 to 350,000 distinct CDR3 sequences, 16% of them detected once, and about 23% sits in the top ten. V was pared by 3 bases and J by 1 base, with 11 bases between. CDR3 size: 14 residues. Germline CDR1 reads SGHDT; CDR2 reads YYEEEE. The specimen was PBMCs or a T cell subset sorted from them (not recorded which). The sequence was obtained from a man younger than 35 who had mild COVID-19 (a few samples of this study predate the infection). Cell type and time point are not known. V and J are TRBV5-6 and TRBJ2-7; a weak D match, TRBD1 (6 bases). CDR3 sequence reads: CASSSGTSSYEQYV. CDR3 nucleotide sequence: TGTGCCAGCAGCTCCGGGACATCATCCTACGAGCAGTACGTC.